This TCR beta chain was recovered during a study of blood T cell repertoires in COVID-19. Study-level background: Both acute and convalescent COVID-19 samples were obtained from the United States, Italy and Spain. The analysed material was cDNA or gDNA that came from T cells, B-cell-depleted T cells, or PBMCs.

The CDR3 loop spans 17 amino acids. The junction had 5 bases not matched to a gene; V was cut back by 0 bases and J by 0 bases. The V gene's germline CDR1 is SGHRS and CDR2 YFSETQ. Original data processing: The assay estimated nucleated cells by amplifying reference gene primers. Libraries were prepared by immunoSEQ multiplex PCR; TCRdb keeps only in-frame clonotypes and omits some of them. V, J and clone size are taken as reported in that table, and D and trimming were inferred from the DNA itself. The sample contains over 200,000 clones, more than 85% of which appear only once. The source material was peripheral blood. The chain uses TRBV5-1 and TRBJ1-1, with 10 nucleotides matching TRBD1. This clonotype was obtained from a man in his forties with active or convalescent COVID-19. The CDR3 DNA follows: TGCGCCAGCAGCTTGGGACAGGGGGCTTTTATGAACACTGAAGCTTTCTTT. Protein: CASSLGQGAFMNTEAFF.